Included here is one T cell receptor (beta chain) sequence, with context. Authors' data handling: Researchers report that nucleated cell counts were estimated from reference gene primer amplification. Clones were sequenced by immunoSEQ multiplex PCR, and TCRdb holds only the in-frame ones, with some missing. V, J and clone size derive from that table, while D and trimming were established from the DNA sequence. The sample carries fewer than 300,000 clones, under 90% recorded once. The CDR3 totals 13 residues. Per the germline V gene, CDR1 is SGDLS and CDR2 is YYNGEE. The V and J ends lost 3 bases and 4 bases respectively, with 10 bases between them. This sample was included in a study of blood T cell repertoires in COVID-19. Overall study: Sites in the United States, Italy and Spain provided acute and convalescent COVID-19 samples. T cells, B-cell-depleted T cells, or PBMCs provided the cDNA or gDNA that served as material.

This clonotype originated in a human donor in a cohort sampled during active COVID-19. Source material: peripheral blood. This sequence joins TRBV9 and TRBJ2-5; D perhaps matches TRBD1 (6 bases). CDR3 DNA sequence: TGTGCCAGCAGCGCCGGGACACCAGAGACCCAGTACTTC. Its translation is CASSAGTPETQYF.